This TCR beta chain was recorded in a study of T-cell reconstitution after alpha-beta-depleted transplantation in children. Unique molecular identifiers tagged the TCRbeta library. One entry per CDR3 protein results from TCRdb running MiXCR on the PCR reads. This sample has approximately 150,000 distinct CDR3 sequences; about 9% occur once, and the top ten carry roughly 18%. Study-level points and caveats: Surviving recipient T cells and thymic progenitors underlay high day-60 TCRbeta diversity in some patients. After one year, T-cell counts and TCRbeta diversity mostly came from new T cells. About two months after transplant, alpha-beta T cells reportedly came from several hundred expanded graft clones.

About this clonotype itself: Its antigen is still unknown.

The germline V gene has CDR1 SGHKS and CDR2 YYEKEE (reference sequence). The CDR3 runs 15 residues. The V and J ends lost 4 bases and 0 bases respectively, with 14 bases between them. This sample comprised PBMCs, mostly from graft donor cells, obtained 180 days after TCRalphabeta/CD19-depleted stem cell transplant. The clonotype comes from a female patient aged 2 to 10 who had a stem cell transplant for congenital amegakaryocytic thrombocytopenia, so the T cells may come from the graft donor. The chain uses TRBV5-5 and TRBJ2-7; either TRBD1 or TRBD2 may supply D (5 bases each). CDR3 DNA sequence: TGTGCCAGCAGCCCGGTGGGGGTTCCCTCCTACGAGCAGTACTTC. This sequence encodes CASSPVGVPSYEQYF.